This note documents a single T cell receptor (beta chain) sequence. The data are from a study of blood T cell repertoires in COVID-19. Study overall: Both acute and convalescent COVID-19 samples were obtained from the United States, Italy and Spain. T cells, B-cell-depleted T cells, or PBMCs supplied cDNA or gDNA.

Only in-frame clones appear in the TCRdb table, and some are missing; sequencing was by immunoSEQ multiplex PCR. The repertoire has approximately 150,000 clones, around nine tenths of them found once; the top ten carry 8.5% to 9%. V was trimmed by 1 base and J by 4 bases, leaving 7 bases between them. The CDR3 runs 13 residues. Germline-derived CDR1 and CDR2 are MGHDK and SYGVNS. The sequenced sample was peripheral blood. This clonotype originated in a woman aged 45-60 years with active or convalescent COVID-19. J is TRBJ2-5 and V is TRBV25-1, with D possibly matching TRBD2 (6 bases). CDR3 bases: TGTGCCAGCAGTGAATGGACTATAGAGACCCAGTACTTC. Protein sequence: CASSEWTIETQYF.